This entry lists 21 T cell receptor beta chains sequenced from one sample in a study of OX40 agonist ivuxolimab in advanced cancers. Clones were sequenced by immunoSEQ multiplex PCR, and TCRdb holds only the in-frame ones, with some missing. Of around 31,000 clones in the sample, approximately 90% were seen once. Material: CD4+ or CD8+ T cells sorted from blood, obtained in a trial of the OX40 agonist ivuxolimab. Receptors originate from an adult with an advanced solid tumor such as melanoma, head and neck, liver or kidney cancer.

As DNA, the CDR3 is TGTGCCAGTAGCCCGGGACTAGGGCTCTACGAGCAGTACTTC. Translated, it gives CASSPGLGLYEQYF. The chain employs TRBV19 and TRBJ2-7; 8 positions match TRBD2. The CDR3 is 14 amino acids. Germline CDR1 LNHDA, CDR2 SQIVND (reference sequence). J gave up 3 bases and V 6 bases, and 7 bases lay outside the gene matches.

The chain joins TRBV27 to TRBJ1-2, with D perhaps TRBD1 (6 bases). Trimming left V 4 bases short and J 3 bases short, with 12 bases between. The CDR3 length is 14 residues. The germline CDR1 and CDR2 sequences are MNHEY and SMNVEV (reference sequence). In DNA form, the CDR3 reads TGTGCCAGCAGTTATGCAGGGGAGTACTATGGCTACACCTTC. It specifies CASSYAGEYYGYTF.

The rearrangement links TRBV19 to TRBJ2-7; 7 nucleotides align to TRBD1. V trimming: 4 bases; J trimming: 2 bases; junction bases outside the gene matches: 2. Germline-derived CDR1 and CDR2 are LNHDA and SQIVND (reference sequence). The CDR3 consists of 13 residues. The DNA for the CDR3 is TGTGCCAGTAGTAGACAGGGCACCTACGAGCAGTACTTC. Protein product: CASSRQGTYEQYF.

V and J are TRBV27 and TRBJ2-7; D gene unclear. Trimming cost V 5 bases and J 3 bases, with 14 bases left between them. This CDR3 contains 14 residues. Germline V lookup: CDR1 MNHEY, CDR2 SMNVEV (reference sequence). The CDR3 region is CASSLGSILYEQYF. CDR3 coding DNA: TGTGCCAGCAGTCTCGGGTCGATACTCTACGAGCAGTACTTC.

V usage is TRBV4-1 and J usage is TRBJ2-7; TRBD2 agrees at 9 bases. V lost 6 bases to trimming and J lost 1 base; unmatched junction nucleotides: 4. This CDR3 region has 14 residues. Germline V lookup: CDR1 MGHRA, CDR2 YSYEKL. In DNA, the CDR3 is TGCGCCAGCAGTGCGGGAGGGGGGTCCTACGAGCAGTACTTC. Translating gives CASSAGGGSYEQYF.

The rearrangement joins TRBV5-6 to TRBJ2-7; TRBD2 matches 7 bases. The CDR3 runs 13 residues. V lost 3 bases, J lost 1 base, and 1 base stayed unmatched. The V gene's germline CDR1 is SGHDT and CDR2 YYEEEE. CDR3 sequence (DNA): TGTGCCAGCAGCTGGGGAGGGTCCTACGAGCAGTACTTC. Translating it yields CASSWGGSYEQYF.

The V gene is TRBV15, the J gene TRBJ2-1, with TRBD2 matching over 13 bases. The germline gives CDR1 LNHNV, CDR2 YYDKDF (reference sequence). The CDR3 is made up of 15 amino acids. V lost 1 base to trimming and J lost 8 bases; unmatched junction nucleotides: 2. This CDR3 is CATSRGTSGSHEQFF. DNA of the CDR3: TGTGCCACCAGCAGAGGGACTAGCGGGAGTCATGAGCAGTTCTTC.

The chain joins TRBV27 to TRBJ1-1, with no clear D. This CDR3 region has 15 residues. Germline CDR1 MNHEY, CDR2 SMNVEV (reference sequence). The V and J ends lost 6 bases and 0 bases respectively, with 14 bases between them. CDR3 amino acids: CASSLAPAMNTEAFF. The CDR3, as DNA: TGTGCCAGCAGCCTAGCCCCGGCGATGAACACTGAAGCTTTCTTT.

This chain connects TRBV14 to TRBJ1-3; D is undetermined. The CDR3 runs 15 residues. CDR1 SGHDN and CDR2 FVKESK come from the germline V gene. Deletions cut 1 base from V and 0 bases from J, with 7 bases between. The CDR3 reads CASSQGRISGNTIYF. The DNA of the CDR3 is TGTGCCAGCAGCCAAGGTCGAATCTCTGGAAACACCATATATTTT.

This clone was detected once. The chain is built from TRBV18 and TRBJ2-6, with D possibly being TRBD2 (5 bases). The length of the CDR3 is 16 residues. V was pared by 3 bases and J by 0 bases, with 9 bases between. Germline V gene sequence: CDR1 KGHSH, CDR2 LQKENI. The CDR3 DNA follows: TGTGCCAGCTCACCGCGTCGGGGCTCTGGGGCCAACGTCCTGACTTTC. Translating it yields CASSPRRGSGANVLTF.

V and J are TRBV16 and TRBJ2-7; 8 bases agree with TRBD2. J lost 1 base, V lost 3 bases, and 11 bases had no gene match. Germline-derived CDR1 and CDR2 are KGHSY and FQNENV. This CDR3 spans 17 amino acids. CDR3: CASSQGGSGGPSYEQYF. DNA for the CDR3: TGTGCCAGCAGCCAGGGCGGATCGGGAGGGCCGTCCTACGAGCAGTACTTC.

The chain employs TRBV4-1 and TRBJ2-5; possible D gene TRBD2, 6 bases. The V and J ends lost 6 bases and 3 bases respectively, with 14 bases between them. Germline loops: CDR1 MGHRA, CDR2 YSYEKL. The CDR3 contains 14 residues. The CDR3 spells CASSQNRGKETQYF. The CDR3 DNA reads TGCGCCAGCAGTCAGAATCGGGGGAAAGAGACCCAGTACTTC.

The genes are TRBV6-6 and TRBJ2-1; either TRBD1 or TRBD2 may supply D (5 bases each). The CDR3 runs to 13 residues. V shed 4 bases and J shed 9 bases, with 13 bases lying between them. The germline V gene encodes CDR1 MNHNY and CDR2 SVGAGI (reference sequence). Here the CDR3 DNA reads TGTGCCAGCAGTTTCGCTGGGGACCGTGAGCAGTTCTTC. Translation gives CASSFAGDREQFF.

The chain is built from TRBV7-6 and TRBJ1-1, with D unclear. The germline V gene encodes CDR1 SGHVS and CDR2 FNYEAQ. This CDR3 is 15 amino acids long. Deletions cut 1 base from V and 4 bases from J, with 13 bases between. CDR3 residues: CASSLGPGSGTEAFF. DNA of the CDR3: TGTGCCAGCAGCTTAGGTCCGGGAAGCGGCACTGAAGCTTTCTTT.

This chain uses TRBV7-2 with TRBJ2-3, with 12 bases identical to TRBD2. Germline loops: CDR1 SGHTA, CDR2 FQGNSA. The CDR3 is 16 residues long. V trimming: 3 bases; J trimming: 2 bases; junction bases outside the gene matches: 3. CDR3: CASSLLAGGVTDTQYF. For the CDR3, the DNA is TGTGCCAGCAGCTTGCTAGCGGGGGGGGTCACAGATACGCAGTATTTT.

This clone was counted once. The V call is TRBV18, the J call TRBJ2-1; a weak D match, TRBD1 (5 bases). Germline loops: CDR1 KGHSH, CDR2 LQKENI. V lost 6 bases, J lost 5 bases, and 20 bases lay in between. The CDR3 has 16 amino acids. Here the CDR3 reads CASSPIVGVSHNEQFF. The CDR3 coding sequence is TGTGCCAGCTCTCCCATTGTAGGGGTTTCCCACAATGAGCAGTTCTTC.

For the CDR3, the DNA is TGTGCCAGCTTCGCGAGCGGGGCGGAGACCCAGTACTTC. Its protein is CASFASGAETQYF. V usage is TRBV2 and J usage is TRBJ2-5; 7 bases map to TRBD2. CDR1 and CDR2 from the germline V gene are SNHLY and FYNNEI. Losses at the gene ends were 8 bases for V and 5 bases for J; bases not matched to a gene: 8. This CDR3 has 13 residues.

This clone was counted a single time. V gene TRBV6-5 combines with J gene TRBJ1-1; 7 bases are shared with TRBD1. The ends lost 2 bases at V and 8 bases at J; junction bases unmatched: 11. CDR1 and CDR2 (germline): MNHEY, SVGAGI. The CDR3 contains 15 residues. The CDR3 spells CASSYGQGVLTEAFF. In nucleotides, the CDR3 is TGTGCCAGCAGTTACGGGCAGGGGGTGCTCACCGAAGCTTTCTTT.

This rearrangement joins TRBV27 to TRBJ2-7; D not resolved. Trimming removed 4 bases at V and 0 bases at J, with 7 bases between. The CDR3 sequence is 13 residues long. Germline CDR1 reads MNHEY; CDR2 reads SMNVEV (reference sequence). The CDR3 nucleotides are TGTGCCAGCAGTTGGCGCTTCTCCTACGAGCAGTACTTC. It codes for CASSWRFSYEQYF.

V is TRBV7-9 and J is TRBJ1-1, with D perhaps TRBD1 (6 bases). The germline V gene has CDR1 SEHNR and CDR2 FQNEAQ (reference sequence). The CDR3 runs 14 residues. Trimming left V 5 bases short and J 1 base short, with 11 bases between. CDR3 protein: CASSPRGGNTEAFF. CDR3 in DNA: TGTGCCAGCAGCCCCCGAGGGGGGAACACTGAAGCTTTCTTT.

The chain uses TRBV6-5 and TRBJ1-1; D gene uncertain. CDR3 length equals 14 residues. Trimming took 2 bases from V and 5 from J, leaving 12 bases between them. The V gene's germline CDR1 is MNHEY and CDR2 SVGAGI. CDR3 sequence reads: CASSYTKGGTEAFF. DNA for the CDR3: TGTGCCAGCAGTTACACAAAGGGAGGGACTGAAGCTTTCTTT.